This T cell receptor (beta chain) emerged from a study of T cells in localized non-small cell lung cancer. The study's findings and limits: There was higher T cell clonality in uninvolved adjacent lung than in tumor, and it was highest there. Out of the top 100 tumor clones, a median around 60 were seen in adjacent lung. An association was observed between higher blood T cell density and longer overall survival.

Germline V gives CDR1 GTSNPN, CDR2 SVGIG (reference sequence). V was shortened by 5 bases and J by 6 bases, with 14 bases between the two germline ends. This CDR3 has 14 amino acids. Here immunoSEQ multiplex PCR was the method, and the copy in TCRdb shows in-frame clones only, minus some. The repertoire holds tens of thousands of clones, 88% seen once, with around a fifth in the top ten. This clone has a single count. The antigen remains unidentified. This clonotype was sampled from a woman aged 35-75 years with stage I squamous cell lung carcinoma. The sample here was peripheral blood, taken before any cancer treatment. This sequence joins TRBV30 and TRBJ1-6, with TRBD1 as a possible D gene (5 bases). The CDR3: CAWSLGDGNSPLHF. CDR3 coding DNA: TGTGCCTGGTCGCTTGGGGACGGTAATTCACCCCTCCACTTT. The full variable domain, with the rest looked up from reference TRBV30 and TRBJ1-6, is SQTIHQWPATLVQPVGSPLSLECTVEGTSNPNLYWYRQAAGRGLQLLFYSVGIGQISSEVPQNLSASRPQDRQFILSSKKLLLSDSGFYLCAWSLGDGNSPLHFGNGTRLTVT.